Listed below are T cell receptor beta chains from one sample, sequenced in a study of early T cells in non-severe SARS-CoV-2 infection. TCRdb re-called the 5' RACE reads through MiXCR, storing one row per CDR3 protein. The table includes approximately 70,000 distinct CDR3 sequences, roughly 4.7% detected once. Sequenced material: whole blood, taken at baseline. These receptors originate from an adult who was a healthcare worker with PCR-confirmed SARS-CoV-2 infection or an uninfected control (not recorded which). Both conserved end residues are part of each CDR3. Fields, in order: clone size, J gene, V gene, D gene, CDR3 protein, CDR3 DNA. The D gene is left open where the match is weak. Some rows have no size entry. The others give once, few or many, or a class for an expanded clone.

size: many; J: TRBJ2-1; V: TRBV7-9; D: -; CDR3: CASSLLQIYNEQFF; DNA: TGTGCCAGCAGCCTACTTCAGATTTACAATGAGCAGTTCTTC
size: many; J: TRBJ2-1; V: TRBV10-3; D: -; CDR3: CAISDGDSPYNEQFF; DNA: TGTGCCATCAGTGACGGGGACTCCCCCTACAATGAGCAGTTCTTC
size: few; J: TRBJ2-1; V: TRBV20-1; D: -; CDR3: CSATPFGSGAYNEQFF; DNA: TGCAGTGCTACCCCCTTCGGGAGCGGCGCCTACAATGAGCAGTTCTTC
size: many; J: TRBJ2-7; V: TRBV19; D: -; CDR3: CASSTQTNYEQYF; DNA: TGTGCCAGTAGTACCCAGACAAACTACGAGCAGTACTTC
size: many; J: TRBJ2-4; V: TRBV20-1; D: TRBD2; CDR3: CSVLGGRGDIQYF; DNA: TGCAGTGTTCTGGGCGGGAGGGGTGACATTCAGTACTTC
size: many; J: TRBJ2-7; V: TRBV5-6; D: TRBD2; CDR3: CASSLGLAEIPYEQYF; DNA: TGTGCCAGCAGCTTGGGGCTAGCGGAGATTCCCTACGAGCAGTACTTC
size: many; J: TRBJ2-1; V: TRBV3-1; D: -; CDR3: CASSAAERPGVYNEQFF; DNA: TGTGCCAGCAGCGCAGCGGAGCGCCCAGGGGTCTACAATGAGCAGTTCTTC
size: many; J: TRBJ2-1; V: TRBV28; D: TRBD1; CDR3: CASSVGTGSYNEQFF; DNA: TGTGCCAGCAGTGTCGGGACAGGGTCCTACAATGAGCAGTTCTTC
size: few; J: TRBJ2-5; V: TRBV12-2; D: -; CDR3: CASRLGAGGDRQETQYF; DNA: TGTGCAAGTCGCTTAGGAGCAGGGGGCGATAGGCAAGAGACCCAGTACTTC
size: -; J: TRBJ2-7; V: TRBV28; D: TRBD1; CDR3: CASSLGQGGHEQYF; DNA: TGTGCCAGCAGCCTCGGACAGGGGGGCCACGAGCAGTACTTC
size: few; J: TRBJ2-7; V: TRBV7-9; D: -; CDR3: CASSTPGHFYEQYF; DNA: TGTGCCAGCAGCACCCCGGGACACTTCTACGAGCAGTACTTC
size: many; J: TRBJ2-2; V: TRBV7-2; D: -; CDR3: CASSLAGPRLGELFF; DNA: TGTGCCAGCAGCTTAGCCGGACCAAGGCTCGGGGAGCTGTTTTTT
size: many; J: TRBJ2-7; V: TRBV29-1; D: TRBD1; CDR3: CSVADRAEQYF; DNA: TGCAGCGTTGCGGACAGGGCCGAGCAGTACTTC
size: few; J: TRBJ2-1; V: TRBV6-6; D: -; CDR3: CASNRGPYNEQFF; DNA: TGTGCCAGCAACCGGGGCCCTTACAATGAGCAGTTCTTC
size: many; J: TRBJ1-1; V: TRBV20-1; D: TRBD1; CDR3: CSAGQGAHTEAFF; DNA: TGCAGTGCGGGGCAGGGGGCGCACACTGAAGCTTTCTTT
size: many; J: TRBJ1-5; V: TRBV29-1; D: -; CDR3: CSGGEGSNQPQHF; DNA: TGCAGCGGGGGGGAGGGAAGCAATCAGCCCCAGCATTTT
size: few; J: TRBJ1-1; V: TRBV11-1; D: -; CDR3: CASSLIGLNTEAFF; DNA: TGTGCCAGCAGCTTAATAGGGCTTAACACTGAAGCTTTCTTT
size: many; J: TRBJ2-1; V: TRBV27; D: TRBD1; CDR3: CASSPMDRSGNEQFF; DNA: TGTGCCAGCAGTCCGATGGACAGGTCGGGGAATGAGCAGTTCTTC
size: many; J: TRBJ2-7; V: TRBV20-1; D: TRBD1; CDR3: CSAGQGGVGGEQYF; DNA: TGCAGTGCTGGACAGGGGGGAGTCGGAGGCGAGCAGTACTTC
size: many; J: TRBJ2-7; V: TRBV6-5; D: -; CDR3: CASSSGLTGTYEQYF; DNA: TGTGCCAGCAGTTCGGGACTCACGGGAACCTACGAGCAGTACTTC
size: -; J: TRBJ1-4; V: TRBV7-2; D: -; CDR3: CASSLLPFGLVEKLFF; DNA: TGTGCCAGCAGCTTACTCCCTTTTGGGCTAGTTGAAAAACTGTTTTTT
size: many; J: TRBJ1-1; V: TRBV18; D: -; CDR3: CASSPTGQWNTEAFF; DNA: TGTGCCAGCTCACCAACAGGACAGTGGAACACTGAAGCTTTCTTT
size: few; J: TRBJ2-5; V: TRBV15; D: TRBD1; CDR3: CATSRTGYQTQYF; DNA: TGTGCCACCAGCAGGACAGGGTATCAGACCCAGTACTTC
size: few; J: TRBJ2-2; V: TRBV20-1; D: -; CDR3: CSALENTGELFF; DNA: TGCAGTGCTCTTGAGAACACCGGGGAGCTGTTTTTT
size: -; J: TRBJ1-5; V: TRBV3-1; D: -; CDR3: CASSQDTGSYQPQHF; DNA: TGTGCCAGCAGCCAAGATACAGGCTCTTACCAGCCCCAGCATTTT
size: -; J: TRBJ2-2; V: TRBV12-3/TRBV12-4; D: -; CDR3: CASSPDSTNTGELFF; DNA: TGTGCCAGCAGTCCAGACAGTACGAACACCGGGGAGCTGTTTTTT
size: few; J: TRBJ2-5; V: TRBV5-1; D: TRBD1; CDR3: CASSRGQGEETQYF; DNA: TGCGCCAGCAGCCGTGGACAGGGGGAAGAGACCCAGTACTTC
size: -; J: TRBJ2-3; V: TRBV2; D: -; CDR3: CASSEGGGADTQYF; DNA: TGTGCCAGCAGTGAGGGTGGTGGCGCAGATACGCAGTATTTT
size: few; J: TRBJ1-2; V: TRBV2; D: TRBD1; CDR3: CAIRGIGGKYGYTF; DNA: TGTGCCATCAGGGGTATAGGGGGCAAGTATGGCTACACCTTC
size: few; J: TRBJ2-1; V: TRBV7-9; D: -; CDR3: CASSEALAPYNEQFF; DNA: TGTGCCAGCAGCGAGGCCCTAGCACCCTACAATGAGCAGTTCTTC
size: many; J: TRBJ2-5; V: TRBV5-8; D: -; CDR3: CASSTPRAQYF; DNA: TGTGCCAGCAGCACTCCCCGTGCCCAGTACTTC
size: many; J: TRBJ2-7; V: TRBV20-1; D: -; CDR3: CSASGPPRTHEQYF; DNA: TGCAGTGCTAGCGGGCCCCCTCGCACCCACGAGCAGTACTTC
size: many; J: TRBJ1-2; V: TRBV20-1; D: -; CDR3: CSARDQTNYGYTF; DNA: TGCAGTGCTAGGGACCAAACTAACTATGGCTACACCTTC
size: few; J: TRBJ2-3; V: TRBV5-1; D: -; CDR3: CASSSHRMGKDWTDTQYF; DNA: TGCGCCAGCAGCTCTCATCGGATGGGGAAGGACTGGACAGATACGCAGTATTTT
size: -; J: TRBJ2-3; V: TRBV11-3; D: -; CDR3: CASSRRGEDTQYF; DNA: TGTGCCAGCAGCAGACGTGGGGAAGATACGCAGTATTTT
size: -; J: TRBJ2-5; V: TRBV7-8; D: -; CDR3: CASSSPPFGETQYF; DNA: TGTGCCAGCAGCTCCCCTCCCTTTGGGGAGACCCAGTACTTC
size: few; J: TRBJ2-7; V: TRBV6-1; D: TRBD2; CDR3: CASSESSSGTYEQYF; DNA: TGTGCCAGCAGTGAATCGTCTAGCGGGACCTACGAGCAGTACTTC
size: many; J: TRBJ1-1; V: TRBV7-9; D: -; CDR3: CASSHRGGTGTEAFF; DNA: TGTGCCAGCAGCCACCGGGGAGGGACGGGCACTGAAGCTTTCTTT
size: -; J: TRBJ1-1; V: TRBV2; D: -; CDR3: CASSDQGRATEAFF; DNA: TGTGCCAGCAGTGATCAAGGCAGGGCCACTGAAGCTTTCTTT
size: many; J: TRBJ2-1; V: TRBV18; D: TRBD2; CDR3: CASSPYERDPYNEQFF; DNA: TGTGCCAGCTCACCATACGAGCGGGATCCCTACAATGAGCAGTTCTTC
size: many; J: TRBJ2-7; V: TRBV7-9; D: TRBD1; CDR3: CASSSGDRVHEQYF; DNA: TGTGCCAGCAGCTCCGGTGACAGGGTCCACGAGCAGTACTTC
size: many; J: TRBJ2-1; V: TRBV6-6; D: -; CDR3: CASSYLPQEAPSSYNEQFF; DNA: TGTGCCAGCAGTTACCTCCCCCAGGAAGCCCCGAGCTCCTACAATGAGCAGTTCTTC
size: many; J: TRBJ2-7; V: TRBV12-3/TRBV12-4; D: -; CDR3: CASSLAGTPSRYF; DNA: TGTGCCAGCAGTTTAGCCGGGACACCTAGTCGGTACTTC